This note documents a single TCR beta chain sequence. There are 16 residues in the CDR3. PCR used 60 Vbeta primers and 13 Jbeta primers. Produced via immunoSEQ multiplex PCR; TCRdb's table is partial and in-frame only. The top ten hold under 7.5% of the sample, which has fewer than 150,000 clones, over 70% seen once. This specimen belongs to a study of cytomegalovirus exposure and HLA in healthy donors. The receptor comes from a man in his forties in good health and CMV-seropositive. This chain links TRBV12-2 with TRBJ2-1; TRBD2 is the table's D call, not checked against the DNA. TRBV12-2 is designated a pseudogene. The sample comprised PBMCs. The chain's CDR3 is CASRSKNSGSYNEQFF. In DNA, the CDR3 is TGTGCAAGTCGCTCAAAAAATAGCGGATCCTACAATGAGCAGTTCTTC.